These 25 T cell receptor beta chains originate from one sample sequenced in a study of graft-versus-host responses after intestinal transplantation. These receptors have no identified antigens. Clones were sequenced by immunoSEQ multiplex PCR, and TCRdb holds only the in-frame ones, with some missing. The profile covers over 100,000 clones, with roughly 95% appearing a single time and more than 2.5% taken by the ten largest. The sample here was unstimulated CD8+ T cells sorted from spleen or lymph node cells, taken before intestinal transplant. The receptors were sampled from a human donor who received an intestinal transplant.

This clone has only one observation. The CDR3 spells CASSLSLTYEQYF. Here the CDR3 DNA reads TGTGCCAGCAGCTTATCGCTAACCTACGAGCAGTACTTC. V usage is TRBV11-2 and J usage is TRBJ2-7; D unclear. Looked up from germline, CDR1 is SGHAT and CDR2 is FQNNGV. V lost 2 bases to trimming and J lost 2 bases, with 7 bases between them. This CDR3 spans 13 amino acids.

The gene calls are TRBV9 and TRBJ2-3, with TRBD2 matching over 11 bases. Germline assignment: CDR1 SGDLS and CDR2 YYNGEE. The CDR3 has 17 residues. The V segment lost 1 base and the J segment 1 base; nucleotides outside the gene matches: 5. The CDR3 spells CASSVPSGRWGTDTQYF. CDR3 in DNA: TGTGCCAGCAGCGTACCTAGCGGGAGGTGGGGCACAGATACGCAGTATTTT.

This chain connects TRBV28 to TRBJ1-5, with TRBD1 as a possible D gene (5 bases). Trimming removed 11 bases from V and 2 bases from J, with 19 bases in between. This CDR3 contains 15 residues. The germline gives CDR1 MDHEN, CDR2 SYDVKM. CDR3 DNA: TGTGCCGGGGCCCCAACGCAGGGACGCAATCAGCCCCAGCATTTT. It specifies CAGAPTQGRNQPQHF.

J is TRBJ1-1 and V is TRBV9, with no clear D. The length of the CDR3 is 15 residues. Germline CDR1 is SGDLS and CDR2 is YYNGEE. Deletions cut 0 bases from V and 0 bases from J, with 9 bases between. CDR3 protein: CASSVEATVNTEAFF. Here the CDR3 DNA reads TGTGCCAGCAGCGTAGAGGCCACAGTGAACACTGAAGCTTTCTTT.

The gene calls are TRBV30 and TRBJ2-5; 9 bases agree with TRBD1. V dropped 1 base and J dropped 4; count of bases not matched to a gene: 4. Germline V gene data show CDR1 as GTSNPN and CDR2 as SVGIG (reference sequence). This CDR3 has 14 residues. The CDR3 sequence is CAWSAGQGSETQYF. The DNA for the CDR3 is TGTGCCTGGAGTGCCGGACAGGGGTCAGAGACCCAGTACTTC.

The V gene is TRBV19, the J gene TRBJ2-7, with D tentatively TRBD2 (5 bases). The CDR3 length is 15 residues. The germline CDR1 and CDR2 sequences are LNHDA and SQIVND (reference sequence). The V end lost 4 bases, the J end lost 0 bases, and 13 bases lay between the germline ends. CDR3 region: CASSTGLLSSYEQYF. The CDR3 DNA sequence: TGTGCCAGTAGTACCGGACTCCTAAGCTCCTACGAGCAGTACTTC. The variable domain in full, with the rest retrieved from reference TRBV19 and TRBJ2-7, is DGGITQSPKYLFRKEGQNVTLSCEQNLNHDAMYWYRQDPGQGLRLIYYSQIVNDFQKGDIAEGYSVSREKKESFPLTVTSAQKNPTAFYLCASSTGLLSSYEQYFGPGTRLTVT.

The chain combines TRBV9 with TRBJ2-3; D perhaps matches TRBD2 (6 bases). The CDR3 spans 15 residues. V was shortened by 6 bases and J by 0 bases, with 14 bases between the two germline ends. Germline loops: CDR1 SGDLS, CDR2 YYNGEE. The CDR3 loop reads CASTPSGTSTDTQYF. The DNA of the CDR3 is TGTGCCAGCACCCCCTCCGGGACTAGCACAGATACGCAGTATTTT.

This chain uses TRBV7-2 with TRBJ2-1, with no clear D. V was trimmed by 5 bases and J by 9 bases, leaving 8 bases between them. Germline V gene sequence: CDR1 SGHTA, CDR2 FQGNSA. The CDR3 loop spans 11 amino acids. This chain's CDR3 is CASSPPLEQFF. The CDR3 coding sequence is TGTGCCAGCAGCCCGCCCCTTGAGCAGTTCTTC.

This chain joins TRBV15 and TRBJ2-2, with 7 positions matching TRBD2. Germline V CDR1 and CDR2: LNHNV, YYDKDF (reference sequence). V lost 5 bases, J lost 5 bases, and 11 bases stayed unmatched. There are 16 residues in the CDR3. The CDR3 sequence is CATSPDTGGRTGELFF. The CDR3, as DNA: TGTGCCACCAGCCCCGATACGGGGGGAAGGACCGGGGAGCTGTTTTTT.

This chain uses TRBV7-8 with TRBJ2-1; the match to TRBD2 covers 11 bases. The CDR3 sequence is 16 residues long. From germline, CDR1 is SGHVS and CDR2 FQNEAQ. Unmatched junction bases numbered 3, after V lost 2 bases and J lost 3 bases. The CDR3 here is CASSLSGTSGYNEQFF. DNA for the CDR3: TGTGCCAGCAGCTTATCCGGGACTAGCGGCTACAATGAGCAGTTCTTC. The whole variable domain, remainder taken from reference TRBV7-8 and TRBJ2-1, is GAGVSQSPRYKVAKRGQDVALRCDPISGHVSLFWYQQALGQGPEFLTYFQNEAQLDKSGLPSDRFFAERPEGSVSTLKIQRTQQEDSAVYLCASSLSGTSGYNEQFFGPGTRLTVL.

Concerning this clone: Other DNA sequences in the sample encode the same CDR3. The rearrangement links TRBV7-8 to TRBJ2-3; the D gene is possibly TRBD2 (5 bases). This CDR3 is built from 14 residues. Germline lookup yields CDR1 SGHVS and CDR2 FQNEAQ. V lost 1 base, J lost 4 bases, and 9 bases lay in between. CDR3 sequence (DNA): TGTGCCAGCAGCTTAGATCGGGGATCAGATACGCAGTATTTT. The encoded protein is CASSLDRGSDTQYF.

CDR3 amino acids: CASSYQLNTEAFF. DNA for the CDR3: TGTGCCAGCAGTTACCAACTAAACACTGAAGCTTTCTTT. V usage is TRBV28 and J usage is TRBJ1-1; D uncertain. CDR1 and CDR2 (germline): MDHEN, SYDVKM. This CDR3 contains 13 residues. V lost 4 bases and J 2 bases, leaving 8 bases between the germline ends.

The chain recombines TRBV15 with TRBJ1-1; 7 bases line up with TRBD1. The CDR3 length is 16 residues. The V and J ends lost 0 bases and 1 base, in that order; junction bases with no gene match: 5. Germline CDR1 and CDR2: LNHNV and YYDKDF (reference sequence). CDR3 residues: CATSRDLGTANTEAFF. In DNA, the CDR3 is TGTGCCACCAGCAGAGATTTGGGGACAGCGAACACTGAAGCTTTCTTT.

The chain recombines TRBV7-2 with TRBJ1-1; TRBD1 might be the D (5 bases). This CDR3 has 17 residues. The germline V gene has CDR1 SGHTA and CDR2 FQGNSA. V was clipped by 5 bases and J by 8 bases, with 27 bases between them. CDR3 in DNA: TGTGCCAGCAGCCCAGTAGGGGTAAGGGTCTACTCGCAAGAAGCTTTCTTT. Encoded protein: CASSPVGVRVYSQEAFF.

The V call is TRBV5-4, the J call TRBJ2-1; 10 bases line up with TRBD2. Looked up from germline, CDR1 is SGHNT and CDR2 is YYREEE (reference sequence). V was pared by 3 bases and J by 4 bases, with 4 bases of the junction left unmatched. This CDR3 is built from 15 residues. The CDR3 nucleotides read TGTGCCAGCAGCTCAAGGACTAGCGGATACAATGAGCAGTTCTTC. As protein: CASSSRTSGYNEQFF.

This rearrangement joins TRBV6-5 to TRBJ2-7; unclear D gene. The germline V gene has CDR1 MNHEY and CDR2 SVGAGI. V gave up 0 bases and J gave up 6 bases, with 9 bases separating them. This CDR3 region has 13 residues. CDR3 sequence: CASSYSGIGEQYF. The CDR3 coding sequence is TGTGCCAGCAGTTACTCGGGGATTGGCGAGCAGTACTTC.

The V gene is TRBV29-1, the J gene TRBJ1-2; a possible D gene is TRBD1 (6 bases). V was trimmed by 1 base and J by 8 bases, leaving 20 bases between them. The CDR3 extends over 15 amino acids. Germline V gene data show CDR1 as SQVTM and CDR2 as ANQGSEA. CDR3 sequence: CSVEGREAGGRGYTF. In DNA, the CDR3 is TGCAGCGTTGAAGGACGCGAGGCGGGGGGCCGGGGCTACACCTTC.

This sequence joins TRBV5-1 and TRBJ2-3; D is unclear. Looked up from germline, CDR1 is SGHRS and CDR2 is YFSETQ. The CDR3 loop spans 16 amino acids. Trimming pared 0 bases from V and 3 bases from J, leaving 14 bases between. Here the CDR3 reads CASSLVPSPTTDTQYF. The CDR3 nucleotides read TGCGCCAGCAGCTTGGTGCCCTCACCGACAACAGATACGCAGTATTTT.

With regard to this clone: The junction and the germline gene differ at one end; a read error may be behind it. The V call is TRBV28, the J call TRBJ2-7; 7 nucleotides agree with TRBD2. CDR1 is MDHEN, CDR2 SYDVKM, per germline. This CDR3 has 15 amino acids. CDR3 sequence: CASSPKWEGPYGQYF. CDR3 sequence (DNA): TGTGCCAGCAGTCCCAAGTGGGAGGGCCCGTACGGGCAGTACTTC.

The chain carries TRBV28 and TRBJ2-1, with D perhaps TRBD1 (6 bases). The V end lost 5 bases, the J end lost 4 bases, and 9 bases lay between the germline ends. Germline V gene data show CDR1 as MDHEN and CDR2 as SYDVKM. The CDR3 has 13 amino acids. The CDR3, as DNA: TGTGCCAGCAGTCCCGACAGGTACAATGAGCAGTTCTTC. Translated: CASSPDRYNEQFF.

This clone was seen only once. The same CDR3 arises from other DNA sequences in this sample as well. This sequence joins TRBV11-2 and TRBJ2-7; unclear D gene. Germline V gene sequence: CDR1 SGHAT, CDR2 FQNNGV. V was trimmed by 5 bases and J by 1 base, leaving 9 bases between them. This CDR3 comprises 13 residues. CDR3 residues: CASSDRRSYEQYF. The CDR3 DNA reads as TGTGCCAGCAGCGATCGTAGGTCCTACGAGCAGTACTTC.

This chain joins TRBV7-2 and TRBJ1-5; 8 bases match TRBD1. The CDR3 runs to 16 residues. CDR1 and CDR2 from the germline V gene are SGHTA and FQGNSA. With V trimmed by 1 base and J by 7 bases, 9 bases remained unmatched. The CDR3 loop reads CASSLDSGQGGQPQHF. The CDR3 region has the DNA TGTGCCAGCAGCTTAGATTCCGGACAGGGAGGACAGCCCCAGCATTTT.

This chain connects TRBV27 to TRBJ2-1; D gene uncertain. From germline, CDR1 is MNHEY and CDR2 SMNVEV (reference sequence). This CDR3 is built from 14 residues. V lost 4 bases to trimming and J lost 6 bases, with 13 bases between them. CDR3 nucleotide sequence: TGTGCCAGCAGTTCGACCATTAGGACCAATGAGCAGTTCTTC. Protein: CASSSTIRTNEQFF.

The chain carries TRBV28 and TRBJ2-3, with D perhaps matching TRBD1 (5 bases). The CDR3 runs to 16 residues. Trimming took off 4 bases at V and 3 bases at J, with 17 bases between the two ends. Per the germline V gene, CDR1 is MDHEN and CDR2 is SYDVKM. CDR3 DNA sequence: TGTGCCAGCAGTTCCCCCAGGGCAGGGTTTACAGATACGCAGTATTTT. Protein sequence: CASSSPRAGFTDTQYF.

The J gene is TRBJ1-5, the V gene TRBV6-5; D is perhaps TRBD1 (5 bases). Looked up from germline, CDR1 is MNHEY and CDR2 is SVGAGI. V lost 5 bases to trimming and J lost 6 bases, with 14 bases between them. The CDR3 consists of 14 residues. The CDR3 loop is CASSPRQGGQPQHF. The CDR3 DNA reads TGTGCCAGCAGTCCCCGGCAGGGCGGTCAGCCCCAGCATTTT.